Listed below are T cell receptor beta chains from one sample, sequenced in a study of OX40 agonist ivuxolimab in advanced cancers. The method was immunoSEQ multiplex PCR; TCRdb's version includes in-frame clones alone and lacks a portion of them. Among about 26,000 clones listed, more than 70% were seen once. This material consisted of CD4+ or CD8+ T cells sorted from blood, taken in a trial of the OX40 agonist ivuxolimab. The receptors originated from an adult with an advanced solid tumor such as melanoma, head and neck, liver or kidney cancer. Each CDR3 is given with its conserved first and last residue. The D gene is left open where the match is weak. Clone size is stated in some rows and not others, as once, few, many or a class when expanded.

j_gene,v_gene,len,d_gene,abundance,CDR3nt,CDR3aa
TRBJ1-1,TRBV28,13,-,-,TGTGCCAGCAGAGGGGTGGGGAACACTGAAGCTTTCTTT,CASRGVGNTEAFF
TRBJ1-2,TRBV9,16,-,medium-sized,TGTGCCAGCAGCGTAGAACAGGGCTTAGCTAACTATGGCTACACCTTC,CASSVEQGLANYGYTF
TRBJ2-2,TRBV7-6,13,TRBD1,-,TGTGCCAGCAGCTTCGGGACAGTCGGGGAGCTGTTTTTT,CASSFGTVGELFF
TRBJ1-1,TRBV15,15,-,-,TGTGCCACCAGCAGAGAGGCACGTATGAACACTGAAGCTTTCTTT,CATSREARMNTEAFF
TRBJ2-3,TRBV28,17,TRBD2,-,TGTGCCAGCAGTTCTCCTCGGACTAGCGGGTTTACAGATACGCAGTATTTT,CASSSPRTSGFTDTQYF
TRBJ2-2,TRBV29-1,14,TRBD2,-,TGCAGCGTTGCTCCTAGCGGTACCACCGGGGAGCTGTTTTTT,CSVAPSGTTGELFF
TRBJ2-2,TRBV11-2,13,-,-,TGTGCCAGCAGCTCGAATACGGCCGGGGAGCTGTTTTTT,CASSSNTAGELFF
TRBJ1-3,TRBV7-2,14,-,-,TGTGCCAGCAGCTTAGGGGAGACCCGAAACACCATATATTTT,CASSLGETRNTIYF
TRBJ2-7,TRBV7-2,15,-,few,TGTGCCAGCAGCTGGATGTCTGTGGGGGACACCGAGCAGTACTTC,CASSWMSVGDTEQYF
TRBJ2-2,TRBV5-4,13,-,-,TGTGCCACCTCGACACTCGTCACAGGGGAGCTGTTTTTT,CATSTLVTGELFF
TRBJ2-1,TRBV9,14,TRBD2,-,TGTGCCAGCAGCGGTAGCGGGAGAGTCCATGAGCAGTTCTTC,CASSGSGRVHEQFF
TRBJ1-5,TRBV7-6,15,-,few,TGTGCCAGCAGCTACTCACAGAGTAGCAATCAGCCCCAGCATTTT,CASSYSQSSNQPQHF
TRBJ2-7,TRBV7-6,14,-,-,TGTGCCAGCGGGGAAACGGGGGGCGCGTACGAGCAGTACTTC,CASGETGGAYEQYF
TRBJ1-2,TRBV2,15,TRBD1,few,TGTGCCAGCAGTGACGCGGGACAGGGGAACTATGGCTACACCTTC,CASSDAGQGNYGYTF
TRBJ2-7,TRBV4-3,15,-,-,TGCGCCAGCAGCCAAGATTGGTCTAGTGGGTACGAGCAGTACTTC,CASSQDWSSGYEQYF
TRBJ1-1,TRBV18,15,-,-,TGTGCCAGCTCACTTGCGGACGCAGGTGACACTGAAGCTTTCTTT,CASSLADAGDTEAFF
TRBJ2-3,TRBV7-9,15,-,-,TGTGCCAGCAGCTTATCGGGCGGCAGCACAGATACGCAGTATTTT,CASSLSGGSTDTQYF
TRBJ2-2,TRBV7-9,13,-,once,TGTGCCAGCAGCCCCGAGGGCACCGGGGAGCTGTTTTTT,CASSPEGTGELFF
TRBJ1-4,TRBV19,12,-,medium-sized,TGTGCCAGTAGTATAGTGGCCCACAGACTGTTTTTT,CASSIVAHRLFF
TRBJ1-2,TRBV6-5,15,-,-,TGTGCCAGCAGTTATTCCCCCGGGATTGACTATGGCTACACCTTC,CASSYSPGIDYGYTF
TRBJ2-3,TRBV2,16,-,-,TGTGCCAGCCGCGGGTTAGGTAGCGGTTTCCCTGGTACGCAGTATTTT,CASRGLGSGFPGTQYF
TRBJ2-7,TRBV2,14,TRBD2,large,TGTGCCAGCAGTACTAGCGGGAGGGACTACGAGCAGTACTTC,CASSTSGRDYEQYF
TRBJ2-2,TRBV27,16,-,-,TGTGCCAGCAGCGCGAGGCTGGGGGTAGACACCGGGGAGCTGTTTTTT,CASSARLGVDTGELFF
TRBJ1-3,TRBV7-6,16,-,-,TGTGCCAGCAGCTTAGTGTTGGGGGTTCCCGGAAACACCATATATTTT,CASSLVLGVPGNTIYF
TRBJ2-1,TRBV7-9,13,-,-,TGTGCCAGCAGCTCATTCCAATACAATGAGCAGTTCTTC,CASSSFQYNEQFF
TRBJ2-2,TRBV10-1,14,-,-,TGCGCCAGCAGTGGTCTCGCCGACACCGGGGAGCTGTTTTTT,CASSGLADTGELFF
TRBJ2-7,TRBV6-5,14,TRBD1,few,TGTGCCAGCAGCACGGACAGGTTCTCCTACGAGCAGTACTTC,CASSTDRFSYEQYF
TRBJ2-7,TRBV5-1,13,-,once,TGTGCCAGCAGCCTTAGGGGGGACCAGTTGCAGTACTTC,CASSLRGDQLQYF
TRBJ2-1,TRBV11-2,13,-,-,TGTGCCAGCAGTGGTACAGCCTACAATGAGCAGTTCTTC,CASSGTAYNEQFF
TRBJ2-7,TRBV27,12,-,-,TGTGCCACCTGGACTACCTCCTACGAGCAGTACTTC,CATWTTSYEQYF
TRBJ2-3,TRBV7-9,15,-,-,TGTGCCAGCAGCTTATTCATCACTAGCACAGATACGCAGTATTTT,CASSLFITSTDTQYF
TRBJ2-1,TRBV9,15,-,-,TGTGCCAGCAGCGAGGGAGGCAGGGGTTACCATGAGCAGTTCTTC,CASSEGGRGYHEQFF
TRBJ1-1,TRBV6-1,12,-,-,TGTGCCAGCAGTGAAGAGGTATCTGAAGCTTTCTTT,CASSEEVSEAFF
TRBJ1-1,TRBV10-3,13,-,-,TGTGCCATCAGTGAACCGGCCGGAACTGAAGCTTTCTTT,CAISEPAGTEAFF
TRBJ2-3,TRBV23-1,16,-,-,TGCGCCAGCAGTCTCAAGGAGAGGGGTGCAACAGATACGCAGTATTTT,CASSLKERGATDTQYF
TRBJ1-5,TRBV7-8,14,TRBD1,-,TGTGCCAGCAGACGGACAGGGGACAATCAGCCCCAGCATTTT,CASRRTGDNQPQHF
TRBJ2-7,TRBV7-9,15,TRBD1,few,TGTGCCAGCAGCTTAGCCCGGACAGGGGGCTCCGAGCAGTACTTC,CASSLARTGGSEQYF
TRBJ1-3,TRBV19,15,TRBD1,-,TGTGCCAGTAGTAAAGGGACAGCCTCTGGAAACACCATATATTTT,CASSKGTASGNTIYF
TRBJ2-7,TRBV11-2,13,-,-,TGTGCCAGCAGCCAAGCTACGGTGGACGAGCAGTACTTC,CASSQATVDEQYF
TRBJ2-1,TRBV11-3,16,-,medium-sized,TGTGCCAGCAGCTTAATAGCCGGTAGCTCCTACAATGAGCAGTTCTTC,CASSLIAGSSYNEQFF
TRBJ2-7,TRBV5-6,12,-,-,TGTGCCAGCAGCTCCCGCCAAGCCGAGCAGTACTTC,CASSSRQAEQYF
TRBJ2-3,TRBV5-1,16,TRBD2,-,TGCGCCAGCAAAGGGCTAGCGGGGGCCTCCCGGGGTACGCAGTATTTT,CASKGLAGASRGTQYF
TRBJ2-7,TRBV5-1,13,-,-,TGCGCCAGCAGCCCTGATGCCCCCTACGAGCAGTACTTC,CASSPDAPYEQYF
TRBJ2-6,TRBV10-3,14,-,-,TGTGCCATCACCCGGTCTGATGGGGCCAACGTCCTGACTTTC,CAITRSDGANVLTF
TRBJ1-5,TRBV10-3,16,-,-,TGTGCCATCAGTGAGTCGGGGCCTCAAGGGGAGCAGCCCCAGCATTTT,CAISESGPQGEQPQHF
TRBJ2-1,TRBV9,13,-,-,TGTGCCAGCAGCGGGCCGGGGTACAATGAGCAGTTCTTC,CASSGPGYNEQFF
TRBJ1-2,TRBV9,19,TRBD1,-,TGTGCCAGCAGCGTGGCAATTTCGGGACAGGCCCCATTTAACTATGGCTACACCTTC,CASSVAISGQAPFNYGYTF
TRBJ1-2,TRBV6-5,14,-,-,TGTGCCAGCAGTTACCAGGGTGGGCGGTACGGCTACACCTTC,CASSYQGGRYGYTF
TRBJ2-7,TRBV5-6,14,-,-,TGTGCCAGCAGCTGGGGAACAGGTTCCTACGAGCAGTACTTC,CASSWGTGSYEQYF
TRBJ2-7,TRBV6-6,13,-,once,TGTGCCAGCAGTCCCCGGGAGTTGGACGAGCAGTACTTC,CASSPRELDEQYF
TRBJ2-7,TRBV27,13,TRBD1,-,TGTGCCAGCAGCACAGGGGGTTTCTCCGAGCAGTACTTC,CASSTGGFSEQYF
TRBJ2-7,TRBV11-2,16,TRBD1,-,TGTGCCAGCAGCAGTACTGGGCCAGGGGGCGGGTACGAGCAGTACTTC,CASSSTGPGGGYEQYF
TRBJ2-1,TRBV9,14,-,-,TGTGCCAGCAGCCCTACCGGGGCCACCAATGAGCAGTTCTTC,CASSPTGATNEQFF